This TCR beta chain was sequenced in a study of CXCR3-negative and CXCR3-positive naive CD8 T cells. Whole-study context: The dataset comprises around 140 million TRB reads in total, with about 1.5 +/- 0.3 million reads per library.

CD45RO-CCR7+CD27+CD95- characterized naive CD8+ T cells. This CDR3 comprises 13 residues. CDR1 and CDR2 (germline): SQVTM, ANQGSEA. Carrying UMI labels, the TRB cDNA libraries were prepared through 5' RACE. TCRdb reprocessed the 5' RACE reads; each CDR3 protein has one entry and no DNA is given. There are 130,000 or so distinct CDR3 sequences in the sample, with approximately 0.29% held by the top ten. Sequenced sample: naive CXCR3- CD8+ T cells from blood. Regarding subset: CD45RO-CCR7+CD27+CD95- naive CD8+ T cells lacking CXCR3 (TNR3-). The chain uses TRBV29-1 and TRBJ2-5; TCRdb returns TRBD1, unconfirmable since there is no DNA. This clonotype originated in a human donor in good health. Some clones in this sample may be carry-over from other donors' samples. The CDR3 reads CSVDRGWVETQYF.